A selection of T cell receptor beta chains follows, all from one sample in a study of CD4 T cells in relation to SARS-CoV-2 and coronaviruses. Using immunoSEQ multiplex PCR, the repertoire was profiled, and TCRdb retains in-frame clones only, with some absent. The table shows tens of thousands of clones, with roughly three quarters occurring only once. What these receptors recognize is not known. The sequencing sample was made of CD4+ T cells from PBMCs, cultured in vitro. Receptors were obtained from a human donor in good health. CDR3s include the opening cysteine and the closing phenylalanine or tryptophan. Fields, in order: J gene, clone size, D gene, V gene, CDR3 DNA, CDR3 protein. D genes are given only for firm matches. Size is omitted from some rows. Given values are once, few, many or a class for expanded clones.

>TRBJ2-1|NA|NA|TRBV14
TGTGCCAGCAGCCAAGGGTATGAGCAGTTCTTC
CASSQGYEQFF
>TRBJ2-7|NA|TRBD2|TRBV7-3
TGTGCCAGCAGCCTGGGACTAGCGGGTTCCTACGAGCAGTACTTC
CASSLGLAGSYEQYF
>TRBJ1-2|large|NA|TRBV30
TGTGCCTGGAGAACGGACAGACGAGATGGCTACACCTTC
CAWRTDRRDGYTF
>TRBJ2-5|NA|NA|TRBV24-1
TGTGCCACCGCCGGGGGTGTTGGAGAGACCCAGTACTTC
CATAGGVGETQYF
>TRBJ2-2|NA|TRBD1|TRBV6-1
TGTGCCAGCAGTGAACAGCAGTGGGGACAGGGGGAGCTGTTTTTT
CASSEQQWGQGELFF
>TRBJ2-5|NA|NA|TRBV2
TGTGCCAGCAGACTCTTTCGAGAGACCCAGTACTTC
CASRLFRETQYF
>TRBJ2-7|NA|TRBD2|TRBV6-1
TGTGCCAGCAGTGAAGCGGGGACTAGCTATGGGGTACAGCAGTACTTC
CASSEAGTSYGVQQYF
>TRBJ2-4|NA|TRBD1|TRBV10-3
TGTGCCACCGGGGGACAGGAAAACATTCAGTACTTC
CATGGQENIQYF
>TRBJ2-3|few|NA|TRBV7-6
TGTGCCAGCAGCTCTTCTATCACAGGAGCAGATACGCAGTATTTT
CASSSSITGADTQYF
>TRBJ1-1|NA|NA|TRBV29-1
TGCAGCGTGCGATCCGTTCGGGGCACTGAAGCTTTCTTT
CSVRSVRGTEAFF
>TRBJ2-2|NA|NA|TRBV18
TGTGCCAGCTCACTTCTCACAGCGCGACTCTTTAACACCGGGGAGCTGTTTTTT
CASSLLTARLFNTGELFF
>TRBJ2-7|NA|NA|TRBV28
TGTGCCAGCAGTTTACGGCAGATAAGCTCCTACGAGCAGTACTTC
CASSLRQISSYEQYF
>TRBJ1-5|NA|TRBD1|TRBV19
TGTGCCAGTAAAAGGGGACAGGAAAGCAATCAGCCCCAGCATTTT
CASKRGQESNQPQHF
>TRBJ2-7|NA|NA|TRBV12-5
TGTGCTAGTGGTTTGGTACTCCACAGAGTAGATTACGAGCAGTACTTC
CASGLVLHRVDYEQYF
>TRBJ2-5|NA|NA|TRBV19
TGTGCCAGTAGTATGAACAGGGATGAGACCCAGTACTTC
CASSMNRDETQYF
>TRBJ2-5|NA|TRBD2|TRBV30
TGTGCCTGGAATAGCGGGAGCCTCCAAGAGACCCAGTACTTC
CAWNSGSLQETQYF
>TRBJ2-3|NA|NA|TRBV7-9
TGTGCCAGCAGCTTACCCGCTCAGGGGCCTAGCACAGATACGCAGTATTTT
CASSLPAQGPSTDTQYF
>TRBJ1-3|NA|NA|TRBV3-1/TRBV3-2
TGTGCCAGCAGCCAAGGGGTGGGAAACACCATATATTTT
CASSQGVGNTIYF
>TRBJ2-7|NA|NA|TRBV3-1/TRBV3-2
TGTGCCAGCAGCGAAGGGGGAGAGTTACTCTACGAGCAGTACTTC
CASSEGGELLYEQYF
>TRBJ2-5|few|TRBD1|TRBV18
TGTGCCAGCTCACCCCGAACAGGGGACGAGACCCAGTACTTC
CASSPRTGDETQYF
>TRBJ2-1|NA|NA|TRBV5-1
TGCGCCAGCAATGAGCAGAATGAGCAGTTCTTC
CASNEQNEQFF
>TRBJ1-4|NA|NA|TRBV18
TGTGCCAGCTCATCACTTACACGGGCAGGGACTAATGAAAAACTGTTTTTT
CASSSLTRAGTNEKLFF